This entry concerns a single T cell receptor (beta chain). Its antigen is as yet unknown. The authors made TCR cDNA by 5'RACE template switching, adding a universal primer site and UMIs. TCRdb processed the 5' RACE reads anew with MiXCR; each CDR3 protein has one entry. The sample includes about 580,000 distinct CDR3 sequences, less than 20% of them seen just once. This sample is drawn from a study of T cells after yellow fever vaccination. Overall study results and limits: At 96% for CD4 and approximately 88% for CD8, most primary-vaccination clones showed up again after the booster. The secondary response was weaker but peaked faster, day 5 versus 15.

The material was PBMCs, obtained 5 days after the first yellow fever vaccination. The sequence was obtained from a man between 18 and 35 years old who received the YFV17D yellow fever vaccine.

The CDR3 coding sequence is TGTGCCAGGGGACTAGCCTACAATGAGCAGTTCTTC. This codes for CARGLAYNEQFF. The J gene is TRBJ2-1, the V gene TRBV28, with 8 nucleotides matching TRBD2. V was pared by 9 bases and J by 2 bases, with 0 bases of the junction left unmatched. Germline V gives CDR1 MDHEN, CDR2 SYDVKM. The CDR3 sequence is 12 residues long.